This TCR beta chain was identified during a study of cytomegalovirus exposure and HLA in healthy donors. Using immunoSEQ multiplex PCR, the repertoire was profiled, and TCRdb retains in-frame clones only, with some absent. The table lists 250,000 or so clones, roughly 89% of them singletons. CDR1 is MGHRA, CDR2 YSYEKL, per germline. V dropped 5 bases and J dropped 9; count of bases not matched to a gene: 5. This CDR3 is 15 amino acids long. The chain links TRBV4-1 to TRBJ1-6; 12 positions agree with TRBD1. This clonotype originated in a man younger than 30 in good health and CMV-seronegative. Sequencing was performed on PBMCs. Here the CDR3 reads CASSWDRGQGSPLHF. CDR3 DNA: TGCGCCAGCAGCTGGGACAGGGGGCAAGGTTCACCCCTCCACTTT.